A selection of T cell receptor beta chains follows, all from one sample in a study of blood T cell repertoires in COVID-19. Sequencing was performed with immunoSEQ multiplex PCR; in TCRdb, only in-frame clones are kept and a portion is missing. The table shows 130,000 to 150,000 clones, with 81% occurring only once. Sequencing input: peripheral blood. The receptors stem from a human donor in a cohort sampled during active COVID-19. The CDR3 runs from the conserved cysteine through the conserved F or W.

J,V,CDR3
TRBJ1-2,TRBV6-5,CASSYSREGGYTF
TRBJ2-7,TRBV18,CASSTLLEGANYEQYF
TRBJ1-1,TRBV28,CASSRNGGEAFF
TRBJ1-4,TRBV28,CASSSNRDRGEKLFF
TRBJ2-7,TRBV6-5,CASTQPGSYEQYF
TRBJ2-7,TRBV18,CASSPPGRGLNEQYF
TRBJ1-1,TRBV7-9,CASSLTGGTEAFF
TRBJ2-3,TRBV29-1,CSQGLAGSTDTQYF
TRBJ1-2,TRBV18,CASSPEDQGYGYTF
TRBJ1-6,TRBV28,CASSRDQGNNSPLHF
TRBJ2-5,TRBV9,CASSPGHLAGVQETQYF